This TCR beta chain was found in a study of HIV-infected patients and healthy controls. All unsorted peripheral T cells were captured because whole blood was used without fractionation. The CDR3 consists of 14 residues. The germline V and J ends were trimmed by 7 bases and 3 bases, with 14 bases remaining between them. From germline, CDR1 is SGHTA and CDR2 FQGNSA. Alpha and beta constant-region primers primed reverse transcription of about 500 ng RNA. Each of the alpha and beta chains got its own library through chain-specific third strand synthesis with indices. From the 5' RACE reads, TCRdb called clonotypes with MiXCR, one entry per CDR3 protein. The profile shows roughly 14,000 distinct CDR3 sequences, roughly 7.6% of them singletons.

Sequenced material: blood. The chain combines TRBV7-2 with TRBJ2-3; a possible D gene is TRBD2 (6 bases). This TCR came from an adult in good health. Here the CDR3 DNA reads TGTGCCAGCAACCGAGGCCTAGCGACAGATACGCAGTATTTT. Its protein is CASNRGLATDTQYF.